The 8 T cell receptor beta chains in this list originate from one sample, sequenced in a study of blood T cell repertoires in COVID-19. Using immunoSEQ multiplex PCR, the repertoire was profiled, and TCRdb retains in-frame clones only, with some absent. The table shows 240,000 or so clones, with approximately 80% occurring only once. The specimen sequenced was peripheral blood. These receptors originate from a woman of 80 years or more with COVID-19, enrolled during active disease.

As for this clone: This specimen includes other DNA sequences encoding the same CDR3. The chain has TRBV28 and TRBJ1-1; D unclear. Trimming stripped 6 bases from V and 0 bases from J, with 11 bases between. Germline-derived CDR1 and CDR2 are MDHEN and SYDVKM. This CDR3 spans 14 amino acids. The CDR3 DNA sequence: TGTGCCAGCAGCCCCCGGCGGCTGAACACTGAAGCTTTCTTT. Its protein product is CASSPRRLNTEAFF.

The CDR3 region has the DNA TGTGCCAGCAGTGATGGGGGGTCCTACAATGAGCAGTTCTTC. It translates to CASSDGGSYNEQFF. The chain recombines TRBV6-1 with TRBJ2-1, with D possibly being TRBD2 (6 bases). This CDR3 is 14 amino acids long. Trimming pared 3 bases from V and 1 base from J, leaving 7 bases between. The germline V gene encodes CDR1 MNHNS and CDR2 SASEGT.

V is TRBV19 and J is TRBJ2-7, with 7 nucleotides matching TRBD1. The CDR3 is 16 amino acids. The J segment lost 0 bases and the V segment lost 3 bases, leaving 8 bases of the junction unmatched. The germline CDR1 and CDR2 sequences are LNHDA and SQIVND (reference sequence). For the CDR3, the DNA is TGTGCCAGTAGTATGCCCACGACAGGGTCCTCCTACGAGCAGTACTTC. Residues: CASSMPTTGSSYEQYF.

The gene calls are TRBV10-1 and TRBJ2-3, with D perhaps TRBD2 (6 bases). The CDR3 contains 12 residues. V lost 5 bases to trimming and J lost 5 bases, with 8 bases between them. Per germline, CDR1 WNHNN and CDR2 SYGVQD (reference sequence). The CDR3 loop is CASSYSGDTQYF. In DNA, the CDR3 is TGCGCCAGCAGTTATAGCGGAGATACGCAGTATTTT.

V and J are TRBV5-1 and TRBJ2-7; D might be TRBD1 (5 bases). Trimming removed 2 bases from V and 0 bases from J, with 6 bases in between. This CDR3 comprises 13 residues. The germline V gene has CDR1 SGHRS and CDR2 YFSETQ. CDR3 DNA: TGCGCCAGCAGCTTCGACAGCTCCTACGAGCAGTACTTC. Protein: CASSFDSSYEQYF. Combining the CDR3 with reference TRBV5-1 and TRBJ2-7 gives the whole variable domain KAGVTQTPRYLIKTRGQQVTLSCSPISGHRSVSWYQQTPGQGLQFLFEYFSETQRNKGNFPGRFSGRQFSNSRSEMNVSTLELGDSALYLCASSFDSSYEQYFGPGTRLTVT.

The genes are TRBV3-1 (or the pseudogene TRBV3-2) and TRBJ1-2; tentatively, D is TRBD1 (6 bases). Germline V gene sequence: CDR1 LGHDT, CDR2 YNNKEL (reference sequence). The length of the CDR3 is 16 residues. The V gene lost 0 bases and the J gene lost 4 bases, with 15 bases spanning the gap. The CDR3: CASSQEIQRGGYGYTF. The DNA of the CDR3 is TGTGCCAGCAGCCAAGAAATTCAAAGGGGGGGCTATGGCTACACCTTC.

The CDR3 here is CASSFRGGYTF. CDR3 nucleotide sequence: TGTGCCAGCAGCTTCAGGGGCGGCTACACCTTC. J is TRBJ1-2 and V is TRBV11-2, with D tentatively TRBD1 (6 bases). The CDR3 spans 11 residues. Germline V lookup: CDR1 SGHAT, CDR2 FQNNGV. Trimming removed 3 bases at V and 8 bases at J, with 7 bases between.

The CDR3 coding sequence is TGTGCCAGCAGCGAGACTAGCGGGAGGGCCCCAGATACGCAGTATTTT. It yields the protein CASSETSGRAPDTQYF. This sequence joins TRBV9 and TRBJ2-3; 14 bases line up with TRBD2. Germline CDR1 SGDLS, CDR2 YYNGEE. After removal of 3 bases from V and 4 bases from J, the junction contained 4 bases not matched to a gene. The CDR3 covers 16 residues. Filled out from reference TRBV9 and TRBJ2-3, the complete variable domain reads DSGVTQTPKHLITATGQRVTLRCSPRSGDLSVYWYQQSLDQGLQFLIQYYNGEERAKGNILERFSAQQFPDLHSELNLSSLELGDSALYFCASSETSGRAPDTQYFGPGTRLTVL.